The table lists the clone carrying this T cell receptor beta chain with a count of one. This specimen comes from a study of T cell responses to AZD1222 COVID-19 vaccine. Overall study context: Second-dose schedules of about 4 or about 12 weeks were combined.

Profiling relied on immunoSEQ multiplex PCR, and the TCRdb table lists in-frame clones only, not all of them. The table lists about 110,000 clones, about 88% of them singletons. CDR3 length equals 15 residues. Germline V gives CDR1 SGHRS, CDR2 YFSETQ. The ends were cut back, 2 bases at V and 3 bases at J, with 12 bases in the middle. This specimen consisted of peripheral blood, obtained on day 0 of AZD1222 vaccination. The receptor's source is an adult in good health. This chain uses TRBV5-1 with TRBJ2-1, with a weak D call TRBD1 (6 bases). CDR3 nucleotide sequence: TGCGCCAGCAGCTTCGTGGGGGCACTCTACAATGAGCAGTTCTTC. Translation: CASSFVGALYNEQFF.